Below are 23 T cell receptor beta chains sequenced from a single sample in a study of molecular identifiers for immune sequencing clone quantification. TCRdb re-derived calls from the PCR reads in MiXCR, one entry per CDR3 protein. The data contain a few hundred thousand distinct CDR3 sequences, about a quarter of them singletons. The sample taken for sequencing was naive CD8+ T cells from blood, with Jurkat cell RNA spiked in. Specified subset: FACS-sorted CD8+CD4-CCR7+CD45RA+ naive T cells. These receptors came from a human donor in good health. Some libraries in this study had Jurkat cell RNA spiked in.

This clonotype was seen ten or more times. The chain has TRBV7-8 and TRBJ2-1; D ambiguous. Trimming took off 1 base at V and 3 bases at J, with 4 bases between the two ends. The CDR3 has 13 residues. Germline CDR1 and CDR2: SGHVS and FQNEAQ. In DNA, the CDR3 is TGTGCCAGCAGCTTAGTAGACTACAATGAGCAGTTCTTC. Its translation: CASSLVDYNEQFF.

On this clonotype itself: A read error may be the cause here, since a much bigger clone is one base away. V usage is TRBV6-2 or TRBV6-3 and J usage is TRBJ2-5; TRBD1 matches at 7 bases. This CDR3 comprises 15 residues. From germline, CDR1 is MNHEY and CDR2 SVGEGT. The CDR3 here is CASSPWDSSLETLYF. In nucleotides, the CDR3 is TGTGCCAGCAGTCCCTGGGACAGTTCGTTGGAGACCCTGTACTTC.

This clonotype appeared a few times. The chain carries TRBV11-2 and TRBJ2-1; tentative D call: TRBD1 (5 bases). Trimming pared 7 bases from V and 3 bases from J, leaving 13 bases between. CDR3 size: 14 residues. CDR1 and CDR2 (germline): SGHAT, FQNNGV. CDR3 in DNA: TGTGCCAGCACCTGGGCAGACAGCTACAATGAGCAGTTCTTC. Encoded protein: CASTWADSYNEQFF.

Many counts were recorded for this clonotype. CDR3 DNA: TGTGCCAGCAGTTCCCCGCTCCTGAACACTGAAGCTTTCTTT. It specifies CASSSPLLNTEAFF. The rearrangement joins TRBV12-3 or TRBV12-4 to TRBJ1-1; D is uncertain. The length of the CDR3 is 14 residues. With 4 bases removed from V and 0 bases from J, the gap between germline ends came to 9 bases.

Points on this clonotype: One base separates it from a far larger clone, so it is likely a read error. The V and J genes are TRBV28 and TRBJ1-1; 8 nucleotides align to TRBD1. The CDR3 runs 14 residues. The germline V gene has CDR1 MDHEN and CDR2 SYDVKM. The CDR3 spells CVSSLGQGNTEAFF. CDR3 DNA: TGTGTCAGCAGTTTAGGACAGGGCAACACTGAAGCTTTCTTT.

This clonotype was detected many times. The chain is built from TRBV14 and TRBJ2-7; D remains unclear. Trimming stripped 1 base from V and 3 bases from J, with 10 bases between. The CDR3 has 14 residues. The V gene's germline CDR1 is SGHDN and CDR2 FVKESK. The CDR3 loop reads CASSQGIGFYEQYF. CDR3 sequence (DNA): TGTGCCAGCAGCCAAGGGATCGGGTTCTACGAGCAGTACTTC.

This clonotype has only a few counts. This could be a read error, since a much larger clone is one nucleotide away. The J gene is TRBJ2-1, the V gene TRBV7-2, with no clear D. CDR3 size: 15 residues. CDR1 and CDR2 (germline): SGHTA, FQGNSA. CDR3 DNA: TGTGCCAGCAGCCCACCCGCAGACTCCTACAATGTGCAGTTCTTC. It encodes CASSPPADSYNVQFF.

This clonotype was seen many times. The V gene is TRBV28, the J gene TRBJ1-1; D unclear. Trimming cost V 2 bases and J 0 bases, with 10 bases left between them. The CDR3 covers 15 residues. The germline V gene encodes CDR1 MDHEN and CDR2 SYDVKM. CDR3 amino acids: CASSLATEMNTEAFF. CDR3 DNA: TGTGCCAGCAGTTTAGCAACAGAAATGAACACTGAAGCTTTCTTT.

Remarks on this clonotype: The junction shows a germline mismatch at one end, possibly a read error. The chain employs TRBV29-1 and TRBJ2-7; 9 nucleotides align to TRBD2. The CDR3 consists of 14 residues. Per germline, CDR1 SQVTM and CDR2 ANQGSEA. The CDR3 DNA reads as TGCAGCGTTGGGGGGGCTAGCGGGATTGACGAGCAGTGCTTC. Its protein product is CSVGGASGIDEQCF.

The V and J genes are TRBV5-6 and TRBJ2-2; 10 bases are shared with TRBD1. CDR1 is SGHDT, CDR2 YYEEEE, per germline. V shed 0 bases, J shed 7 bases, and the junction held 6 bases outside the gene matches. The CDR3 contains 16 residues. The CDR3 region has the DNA TGTGCCAGCAGCTTGGCGGGACAGGGGTTGGTCGGGGAGCTGTTTTTT. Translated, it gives CASSLAGQGLVGELFF.

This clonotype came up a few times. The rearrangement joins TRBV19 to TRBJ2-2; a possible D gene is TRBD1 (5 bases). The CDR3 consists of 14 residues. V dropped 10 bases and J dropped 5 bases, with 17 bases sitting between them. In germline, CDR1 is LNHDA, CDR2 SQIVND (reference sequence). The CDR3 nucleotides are TGTGCCACGACCGGGTCAGGGTTAACCGGGGAGCTGTTTTTT. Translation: CATTGSGLTGELFF.

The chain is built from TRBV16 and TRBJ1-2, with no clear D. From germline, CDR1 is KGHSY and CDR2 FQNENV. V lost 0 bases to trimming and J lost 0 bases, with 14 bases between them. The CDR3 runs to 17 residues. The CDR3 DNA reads TGTGCCAGCAGCCAATCCTACAATGACATATCTAACTATGGCTACACCTTC. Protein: CASSQSYNDISNYGYTF.

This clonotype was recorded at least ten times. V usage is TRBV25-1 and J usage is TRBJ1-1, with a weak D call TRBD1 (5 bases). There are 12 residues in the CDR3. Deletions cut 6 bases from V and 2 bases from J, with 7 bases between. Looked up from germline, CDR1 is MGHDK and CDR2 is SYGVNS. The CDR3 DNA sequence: TGTGCCAGCAGGACAGCTAACACTGAAGCTTTCTTT. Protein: CASRTANTEAFF.

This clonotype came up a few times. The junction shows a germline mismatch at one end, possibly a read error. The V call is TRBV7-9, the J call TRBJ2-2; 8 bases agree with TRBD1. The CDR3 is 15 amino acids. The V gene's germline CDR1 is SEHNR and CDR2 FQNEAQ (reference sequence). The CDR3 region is CASSSRQGPPGELCF. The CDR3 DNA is TGTGCCAGCAGCTCCCGACAGGGGCCCCCCGGGGAGCTGTGTTTT.

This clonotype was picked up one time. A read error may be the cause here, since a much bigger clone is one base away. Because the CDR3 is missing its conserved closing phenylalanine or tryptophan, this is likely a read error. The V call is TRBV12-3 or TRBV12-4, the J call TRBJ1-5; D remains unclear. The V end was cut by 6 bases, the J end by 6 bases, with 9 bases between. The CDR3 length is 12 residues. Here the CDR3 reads CASSKGGQPQHV. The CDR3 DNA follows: TGTGCCAGCAGCAAGGGTGGTCAGCCCCAGCATGTT.

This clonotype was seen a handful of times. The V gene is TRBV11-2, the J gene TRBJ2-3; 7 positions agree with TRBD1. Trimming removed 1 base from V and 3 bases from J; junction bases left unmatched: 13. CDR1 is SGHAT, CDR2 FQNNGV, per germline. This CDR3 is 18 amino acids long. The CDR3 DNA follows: TGTGCCAGCAGCTTAGGTCCCGCGAGGGGGCTGGGAACAGATACGCAGTATTTT. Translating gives CASSLGPARGLGTDTQYF.

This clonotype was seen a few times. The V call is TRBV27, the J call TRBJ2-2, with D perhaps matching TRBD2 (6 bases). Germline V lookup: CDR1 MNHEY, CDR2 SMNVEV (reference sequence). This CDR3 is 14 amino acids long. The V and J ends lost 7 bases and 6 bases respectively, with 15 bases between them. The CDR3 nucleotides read TGTGCCAGCATGAGTGGAGGGTGGGCCGGGGAGCTGTTTTTT. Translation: CASMSGGWAGELFF.

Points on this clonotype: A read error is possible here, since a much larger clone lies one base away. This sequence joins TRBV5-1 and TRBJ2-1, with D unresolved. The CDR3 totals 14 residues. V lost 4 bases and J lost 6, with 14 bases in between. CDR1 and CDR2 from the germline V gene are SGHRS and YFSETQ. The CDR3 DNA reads TGCGCCAGCAGCCCCCGACTTCCACGCAATGAGCAGTTCTTC. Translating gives CASSPRLPRNEQFF. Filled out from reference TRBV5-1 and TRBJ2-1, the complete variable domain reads KAGVTQTPRYLIKTRGQQVTLSCSPISGHRSVSWYQQTPGQGLQFLFEYFSETQRNKGNFPGRFSGRQFSNSRSEMNVSTLELGDSALYLCASSPRLPRNEQFFGPGTRLTVL.

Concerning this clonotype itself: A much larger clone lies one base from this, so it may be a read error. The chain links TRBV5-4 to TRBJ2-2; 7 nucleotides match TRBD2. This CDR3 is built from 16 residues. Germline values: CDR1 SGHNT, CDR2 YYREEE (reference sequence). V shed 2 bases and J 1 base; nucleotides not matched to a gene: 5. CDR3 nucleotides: TGTGCCAGCAGCTTCAAATCTAGCGGGAACACCGGGGAGCTGTTTTTT. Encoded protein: CASSFKSSGNTGELFF.

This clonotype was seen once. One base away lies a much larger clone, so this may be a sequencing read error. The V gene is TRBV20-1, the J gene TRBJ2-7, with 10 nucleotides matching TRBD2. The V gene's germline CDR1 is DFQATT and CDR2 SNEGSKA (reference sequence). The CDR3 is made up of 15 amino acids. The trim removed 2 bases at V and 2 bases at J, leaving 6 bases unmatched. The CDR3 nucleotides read TGCAGTGCTAGACCTCGCCTAGCGGGGGCCTACGAGCAGTACTTC. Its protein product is CSARPRLAGAYEQYF.

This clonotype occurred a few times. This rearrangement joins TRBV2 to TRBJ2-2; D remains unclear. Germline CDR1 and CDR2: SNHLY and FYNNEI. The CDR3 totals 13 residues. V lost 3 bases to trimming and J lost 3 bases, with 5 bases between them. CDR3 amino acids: CASSELHTGELFF. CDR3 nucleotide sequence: TGTGCCAGCAGTGAGCTTCACACCGGGGAGCTGTTTTTT.

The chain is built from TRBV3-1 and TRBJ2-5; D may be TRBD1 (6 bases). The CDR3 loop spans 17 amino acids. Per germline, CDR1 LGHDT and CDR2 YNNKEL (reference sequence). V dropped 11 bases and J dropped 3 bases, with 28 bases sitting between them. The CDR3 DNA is TGTGCCCGCCGCCAAGATAACGGGGCGTACAGGGAAGAGACCCAGTACTTC. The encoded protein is CARRQDNGAYREETQYF.

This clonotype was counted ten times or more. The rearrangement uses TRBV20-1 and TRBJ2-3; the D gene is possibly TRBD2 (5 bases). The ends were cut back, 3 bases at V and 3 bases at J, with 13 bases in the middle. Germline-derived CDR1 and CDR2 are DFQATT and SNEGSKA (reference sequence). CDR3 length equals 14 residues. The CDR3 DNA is TGCAGTGCTAGGGCAAGGGAGCTGACAGATACGCAGTATTTT. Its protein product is CSARARELTDTQYF.